Detailed here is one TCR beta chain. Antigen: not known. The sample belongs to a study of cytomegalovirus exposure and HLA in healthy donors. Likely unrecorded immune exposures existed in these nominally healthy donors. Findings of the study overall: There were some V segments, including TRBV6-2 and TRBV6-3, excluded as indistinguishable. With later analysis, a missense DCLRE1C variant became linked to TCR beta V- and J-gene trimming.

The PCR used 60 Vbeta and 13 Jbeta primers. The table came from immunoSEQ multiplex PCR; TCRdb's copy has only in-frame clones and leaves some out. Of fewer than 200,000 clones listed, roughly 76% are singletons. V was cut by 5 bases and J by 0 bases, with 2 bases left in between. Germline V lookup: CDR1 SNHLY, CDR2 FYNNEI. The CDR3 runs to 13 residues. The specimen sequenced was PBMCs. The chain joins TRBV2 to TRBJ2-6; D unresolved. The receptor's source is a man in his fifties or sixties in good health and CMV-seronegative. The CDR3 nucleotides read TGTGCCAGCAGTCGCTCTGGGGCCAACGTCCTGACTTTC. It codes for CASSRSGANVLTF.